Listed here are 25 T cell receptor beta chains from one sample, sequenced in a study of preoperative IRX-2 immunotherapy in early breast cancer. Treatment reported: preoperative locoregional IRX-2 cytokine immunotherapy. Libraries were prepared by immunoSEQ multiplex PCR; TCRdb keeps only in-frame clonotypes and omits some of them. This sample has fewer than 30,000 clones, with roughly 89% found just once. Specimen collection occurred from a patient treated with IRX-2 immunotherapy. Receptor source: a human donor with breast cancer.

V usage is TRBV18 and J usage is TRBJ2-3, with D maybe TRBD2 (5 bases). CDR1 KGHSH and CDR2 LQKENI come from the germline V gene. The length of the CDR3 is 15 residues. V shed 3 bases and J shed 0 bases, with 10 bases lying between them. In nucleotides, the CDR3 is TGTGCCAGCTCACCGCCTAGCCGAAGCACAGATACGCAGTATTTT. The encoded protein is CASSPPSRSTDTQYF.

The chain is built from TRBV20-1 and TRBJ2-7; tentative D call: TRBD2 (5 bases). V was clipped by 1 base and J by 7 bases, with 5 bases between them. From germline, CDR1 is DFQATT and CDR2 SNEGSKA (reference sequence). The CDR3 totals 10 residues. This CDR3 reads CSARGGEQYF. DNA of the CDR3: TGCAGTGCTAGAGGAGGGGAGCAGTACTTC.

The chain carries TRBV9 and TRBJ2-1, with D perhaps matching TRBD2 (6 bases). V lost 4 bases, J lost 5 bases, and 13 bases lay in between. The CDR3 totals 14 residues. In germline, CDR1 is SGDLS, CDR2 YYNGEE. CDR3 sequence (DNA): TGTGCCAGCAGCCCCGGAGGGGCTGACAATGAGCAGTTCTTC. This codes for CASSPGGADNEQFF.

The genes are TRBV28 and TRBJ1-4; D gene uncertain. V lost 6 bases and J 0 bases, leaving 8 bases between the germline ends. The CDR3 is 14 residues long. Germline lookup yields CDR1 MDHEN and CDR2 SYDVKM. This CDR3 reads CASSSRSTNEKLFF. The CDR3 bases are TGTGCCAGCAGCTCCCGCTCAACTAATGAAAAACTGTTTTTT. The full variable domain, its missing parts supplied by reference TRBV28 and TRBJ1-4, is DVKVTQSSRYLVKRTGEKVFLECVQDMDHENMFWYRQDPGLGLRLIYFSYDVKMKEKGDIPEGYSVSREKKERFSLILESASTNQTSMYLCASSSRSTNEKLFFGSGTQLSVL.

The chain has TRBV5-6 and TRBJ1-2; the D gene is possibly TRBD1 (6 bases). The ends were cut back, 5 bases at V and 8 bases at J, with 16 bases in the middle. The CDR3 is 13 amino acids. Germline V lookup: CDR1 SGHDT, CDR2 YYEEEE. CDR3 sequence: CASRSQGGWGYTF. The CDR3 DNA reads TGTGCCAGCAGGTCACAGGGAGGATGGGGCTACACCTTC.

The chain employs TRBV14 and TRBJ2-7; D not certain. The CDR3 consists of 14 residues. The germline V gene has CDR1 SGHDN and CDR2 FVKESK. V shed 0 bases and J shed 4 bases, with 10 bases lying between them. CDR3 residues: CASSQEVHSYEQYF. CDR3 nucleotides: TGTGCCAGCAGCCAAGAAGTCCATAGTTACGAGCAGTACTTC.

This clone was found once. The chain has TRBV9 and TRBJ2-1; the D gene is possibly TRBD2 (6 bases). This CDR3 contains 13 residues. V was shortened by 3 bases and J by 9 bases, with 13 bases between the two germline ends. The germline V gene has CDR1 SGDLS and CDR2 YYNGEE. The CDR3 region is CASSASGYGEQFF. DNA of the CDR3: TGTGCCAGCAGCGCAAGCGGGTACGGTGAGCAGTTCTTC.

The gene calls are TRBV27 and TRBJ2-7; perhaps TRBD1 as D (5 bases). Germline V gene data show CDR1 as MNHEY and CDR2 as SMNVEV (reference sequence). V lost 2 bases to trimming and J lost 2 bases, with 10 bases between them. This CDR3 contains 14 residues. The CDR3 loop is CASSLRGNPYEQYF. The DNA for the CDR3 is TGTGCCAGCAGTTTAAGGGGCAATCCCTACGAGCAGTACTTC.

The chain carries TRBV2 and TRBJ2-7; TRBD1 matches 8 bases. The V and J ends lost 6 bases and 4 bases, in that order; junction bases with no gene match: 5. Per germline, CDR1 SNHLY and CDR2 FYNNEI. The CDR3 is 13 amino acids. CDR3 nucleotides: TGTGCCAGCAGCCGGACAGGGACTTACGAGCAGTACTTC. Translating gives CASSRTGTYEQYF.

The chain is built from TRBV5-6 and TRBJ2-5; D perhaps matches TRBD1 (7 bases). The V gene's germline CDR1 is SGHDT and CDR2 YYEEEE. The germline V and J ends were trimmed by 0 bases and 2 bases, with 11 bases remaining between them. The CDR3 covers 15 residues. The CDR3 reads CASSLAGGRQETQYF. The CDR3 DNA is TGTGCCAGCAGCTTGGCAGGGGGGAGGCAAGAGACCCAGTACTTC.

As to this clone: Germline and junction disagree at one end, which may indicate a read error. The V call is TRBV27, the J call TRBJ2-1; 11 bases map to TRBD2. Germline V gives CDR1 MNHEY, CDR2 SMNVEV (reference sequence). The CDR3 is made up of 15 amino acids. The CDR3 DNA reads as TGTGCCAGCAATTTAGCGGGGGGGCTTTACAATGAGCAGTTCTTC. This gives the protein CASNLAGGLYNEQFF.

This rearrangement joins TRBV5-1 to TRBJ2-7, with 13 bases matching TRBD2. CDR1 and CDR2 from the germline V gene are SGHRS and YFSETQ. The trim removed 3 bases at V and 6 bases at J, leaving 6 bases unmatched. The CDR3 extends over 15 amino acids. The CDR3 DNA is TGCGCCAGCAGCTCTACTAGCGGGAGGGTTTCCGAGCAGTACTTC. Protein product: CASSSTSGRVSEQYF. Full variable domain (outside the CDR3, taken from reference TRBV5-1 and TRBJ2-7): KAGVTQTPRYLIKTRGQQVTLSCSPISGHRSVSWYQQTPGQGLQFLFEYFSETQRNKGNFPGRFSGRQFSNSRSEMNVSTLELGDSALYLCASSSTSGRVSEQYFGPGTRLTVT.

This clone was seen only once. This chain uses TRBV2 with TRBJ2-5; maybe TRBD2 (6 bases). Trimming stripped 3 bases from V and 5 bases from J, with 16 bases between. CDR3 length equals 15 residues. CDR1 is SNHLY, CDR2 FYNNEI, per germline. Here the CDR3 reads CASSEDGRGIETQYF. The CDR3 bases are TGTGCCAGCAGTGAGGACGGGAGAGGTATCGAGACCCAGTACTTC.

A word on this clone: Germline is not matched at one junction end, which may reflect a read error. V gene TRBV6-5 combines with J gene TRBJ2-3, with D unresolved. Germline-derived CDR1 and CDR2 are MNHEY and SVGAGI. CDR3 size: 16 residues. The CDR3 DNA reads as TGTGCCAGCACTTACCCCGTCTCCGCCTTGGCAGATACGCAGTATTTT. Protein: CASTYPVSALADTQYF.

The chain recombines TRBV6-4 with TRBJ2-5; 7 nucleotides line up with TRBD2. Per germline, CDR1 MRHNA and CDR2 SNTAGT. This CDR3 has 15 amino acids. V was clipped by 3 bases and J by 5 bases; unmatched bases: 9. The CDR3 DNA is TGTGCCAGCAGTGAGGTGGCGGGGGAAGGGGAGACCCAGTACTTC. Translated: CASSEVAGEGETQYF.

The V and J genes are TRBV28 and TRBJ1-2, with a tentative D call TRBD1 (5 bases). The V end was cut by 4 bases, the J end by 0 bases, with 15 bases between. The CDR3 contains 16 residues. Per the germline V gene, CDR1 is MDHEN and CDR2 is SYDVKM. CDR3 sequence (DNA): TGTGCCAGCAGTTCACCCGCGGGGGGAGCTAACTATGGCTACACCTTC. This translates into CASSSPAGGANYGYTF.

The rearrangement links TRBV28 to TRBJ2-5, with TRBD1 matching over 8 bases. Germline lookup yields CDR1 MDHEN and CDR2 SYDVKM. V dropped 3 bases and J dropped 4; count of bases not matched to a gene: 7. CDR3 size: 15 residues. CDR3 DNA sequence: TGTGCCAGCAGTTTGTTGCAGGGGGCTGGAGAGACCCAGTACTTC. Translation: CASSLLQGAGETQYF. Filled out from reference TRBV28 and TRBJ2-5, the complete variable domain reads DVKVTQSSRYLVKRTGEKVFLECVQDMDHENMFWYRQDPGLGLRLIYFSYDVKMKEKGDIPEGYSVSREKKERFSLILESASTNQTSMYLCASSLLQGAGETQYFGPGTRLLVL.

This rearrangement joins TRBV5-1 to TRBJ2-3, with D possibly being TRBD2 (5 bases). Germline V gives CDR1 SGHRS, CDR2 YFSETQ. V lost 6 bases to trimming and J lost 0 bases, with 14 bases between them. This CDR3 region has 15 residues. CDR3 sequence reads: CASKVDSSSTDTQYF. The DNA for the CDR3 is TGCGCCAGCAAGGTGGACTCATCTAGCACAGATACGCAGTATTTT.

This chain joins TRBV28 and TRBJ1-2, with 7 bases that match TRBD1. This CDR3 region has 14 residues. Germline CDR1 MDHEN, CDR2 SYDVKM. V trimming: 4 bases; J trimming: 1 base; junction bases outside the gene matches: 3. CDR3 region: CASSSGQYNYGYTF. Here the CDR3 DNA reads TGTGCCAGCAGTTCGGGACAGTATAACTATGGCTACACCTTC.

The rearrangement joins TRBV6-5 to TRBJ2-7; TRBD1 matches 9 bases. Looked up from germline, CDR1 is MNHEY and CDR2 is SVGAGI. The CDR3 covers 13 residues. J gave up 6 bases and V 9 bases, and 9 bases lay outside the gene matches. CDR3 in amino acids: CASARDREPEQYF. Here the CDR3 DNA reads TGTGCCAGTGCCAGGGACAGGGAACCCGAGCAGTACTTC.

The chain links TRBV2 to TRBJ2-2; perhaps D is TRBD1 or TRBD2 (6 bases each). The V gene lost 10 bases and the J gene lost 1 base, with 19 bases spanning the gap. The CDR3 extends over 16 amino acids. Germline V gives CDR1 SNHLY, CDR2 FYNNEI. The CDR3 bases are TGTGCCACTTCATTCCACGGGGGCTTGAACACCGGGGAGCTGTTTTTT. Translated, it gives CATSFHGGLNTGELFF.

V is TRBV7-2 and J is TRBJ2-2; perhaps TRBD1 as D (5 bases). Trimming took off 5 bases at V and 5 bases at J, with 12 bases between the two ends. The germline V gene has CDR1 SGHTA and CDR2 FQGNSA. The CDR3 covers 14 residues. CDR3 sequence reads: CASSLYAGTGELFF. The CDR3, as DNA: TGTGCCAGCAGCCTTTATGCAGGGACCGGGGAGCTGTTTTTT.

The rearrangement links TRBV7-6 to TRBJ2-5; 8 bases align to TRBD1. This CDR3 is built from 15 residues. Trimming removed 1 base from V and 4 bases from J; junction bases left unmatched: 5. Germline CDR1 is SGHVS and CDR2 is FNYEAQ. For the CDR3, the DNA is TGTGCCAGCAGCTTAGGGGCAGGGGGCCGAGAGACCCAGTACTTC. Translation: CASSLGAGGRETQYF.

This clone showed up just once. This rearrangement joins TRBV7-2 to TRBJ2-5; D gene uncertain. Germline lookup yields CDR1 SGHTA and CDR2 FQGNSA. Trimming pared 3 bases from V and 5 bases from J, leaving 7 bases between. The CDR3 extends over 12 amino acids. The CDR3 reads CASSLDLETQYF. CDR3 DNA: TGTGCCAGCAGCTTGGACCTGGAGACCCAGTACTTC.

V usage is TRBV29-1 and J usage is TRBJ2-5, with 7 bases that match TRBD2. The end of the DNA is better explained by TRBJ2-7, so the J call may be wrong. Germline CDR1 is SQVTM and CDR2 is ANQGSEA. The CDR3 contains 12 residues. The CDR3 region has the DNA TGCAGCGCAACCCCGGGAGGCCACGAGCAGTACTTC. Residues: CSATPGGHEQYF.